The 28 T cell receptor beta chains in this list originate from one sample, sequenced in a study of glioma-infiltrating T cells. TCR alpha and beta CDR3 regions were amplified from RNA using iRepertoire nested multiplex PCR. TCRdb re-derived calls from the multiplex PCR reads in MiXCR, one entry per CDR3 protein. This repertoire shows more than 300,000 distinct CDR3 sequences, 41% found once; its top ten account for around 12%. The sequencing input was glioma tissue, nonneoplastic brain tissue, or PBMCs (not recorded which). The receptor set was obtained from a human donor with low-grade glioma or glioblastoma, undergoing nonglioma brain surgery, or in good health (not recorded which).

This chain links TRBV7-9 with TRBJ1-2; D perhaps matches TRBD1 (6 bases). The CDR3 sequence is 13 residues long. Germline lookup yields CDR1 SEHNR and CDR2 FQNEAQ (reference sequence). V lost 8 bases to trimming and J lost 2 bases, with 12 bases between them. CDR3: CASGSGQNYGYTF. In DNA, the CDR3 is TGTGCCAGCGGCTCCGGACAGAACTATGGCTACACCTTC.

V usage is TRBV20-1 and J usage is TRBJ2-3; 15 bases map to TRBD2. CDR1 is DFQATT, CDR2 SNEGSKA, per germline (reference sequence). The CDR3 length is 18 residues. Trimming cost V 3 bases and J 0 bases; bases outside gene matches: 7. CDR3 region: CSARKPGLAGGSTDTQYF. DNA of the CDR3: TGCAGTGCTAGGAAACCGGGACTAGCGGGAGGTAGCACAGATACGCAGTATTTT.

The chain is built from TRBV28 and TRBJ2-3, with D perhaps matching TRBD2 (6 bases). Germline V lookup: CDR1 MDHEN, CDR2 SYDVKM. V lost 10 bases and J 1 base, leaving 12 bases between the germline ends. The CDR3 covers 13 residues. The CDR3 DNA reads as TGTGCCACCACAGGAGGGGGCACAGATACGCAGTATTTT. Translation gives CATTGGGTDTQYF.

This clonotype was seen at least ten times. The V gene is TRBV27, the J gene TRBJ2-7; 9 nucleotides agree with TRBD2. Trimming removed 5 bases from V and 7 bases from J; junction bases left unmatched: 9. The germline gives CDR1 MNHEY, CDR2 SMNVEV (reference sequence). The CDR3 has 14 amino acids. The CDR3 reads CASSPTTSGTEQYF. The DNA for the CDR3 is TGTGCCAGCAGTCCGACGACTAGCGGTACTGAGCAGTACTTC.

The rearrangement links TRBV6-2 or TRBV6-3 to TRBJ2-5, with TRBD1 matching over 8 bases. Germline CDR1 is MNHEY and CDR2 is SVGEGT. V shed 0 bases and J 0 bases; nucleotides not matched to a gene: 18. The CDR3 runs 21 residues. The CDR3 sequence: CASSYSVLRLDRGGYQETQYF. In DNA form, the CDR3 reads TGTGCCAGCAGTTACTCAGTCTTGCGTCTCGACAGGGGTGGATACCAAGAGACCCAGTACTTC.

This chain joins TRBV7-2 and TRBJ2-1, with TRBD2 identical over 7 bases. This CDR3 has 16 amino acids. CDR1 is SGHTA, CDR2 FQGNSA, per germline. Germline trimming cut 1 base from V and 5 bases from J; bases unmatched to any gene: 8. CDR3 sequence (DNA): TGTGCCAGCAGCTTAGGGAGCGGGAAGGATCACAATGAGCAGTTCTTC. It specifies CASSLGSGKDHNEQFF.

As concerns this clonotype: A read error may be the cause here, since a much bigger clone is one base away. The chain joins TRBV27 to TRBJ2-7; TRBD2 matches 7 bases. Germline V gives CDR1 MNHEY, CDR2 SMNVEV (reference sequence). The CDR3 length is 15 residues. CDR3 amino acids: CASSLGGSRAYEHYF. In nucleotides, the CDR3 is TGTGCCAGCAGTTTAGGCGGGAGCCGAGCCTACGAGCATTACTTC.

About this clonotype itself: The CDR3 does not end in the conserved phenylalanine or tryptophan, so this is likely a read error. The chain couples TRBV20-1 to TRBJ2-3; D not resolved. Germline loops: CDR1 DFQATT, CDR2 SNEGSKA (reference sequence). Trimming shortened V by 2 bases and J by 5 bases, and 5 bases separated the two germline ends. This CDR3 spans 11 amino acids. The CDR3 DNA reads TGCAGTGCTAGATTGGGAGATACGCAGTATTCT. Encoded protein: CSARLGDTQYS.

The V call is TRBV28, the J call TRBJ2-7; D may match TRBD1 or TRBD2 (5 bases each). There are 14 residues in the CDR3. V was pared by 10 bases and J by 0 bases, with 16 bases between. The V gene's germline CDR1 is MDHEN and CDR2 SYDVKM. CDR3 nucleotide sequence: TGTGCCACCCCGGATGGGGACGACTCCTACGAGCAGTACTTC. This codes for CATPDGDDSYEQYF. Together with reference TRBV28 and TRBJ2-7, the CDR3 gives the full variable domain: DVKVTQSSRYLVKRTGEKVFLECVQDMDHENMFWYRQDPGLGLRLIYFSYDVKMKEKGDIPEGYSVSREKKERFSLILESASTNQTSMYLCATPDGDDSYEQYFGPGTRLTVT.

This clonotype came up once. The J gene is TRBJ1-1, the V gene TRBV28, with 7 bases aligning to TRBD1. V was clipped by 4 bases and J by 11 bases; unmatched bases: 19. CDR1 and CDR2 from the germline V gene are MDHEN and SYDVKM. This CDR3 comprises 16 residues. The CDR3 reads CASSYSHLTGAGVAFF. CDR3 nucleotide sequence: TGTGCCAGCAGTTACTCACACCTTACAGGGGCGGGCGTGGCTTTCTTT. The variable domain in full, completed from reference TRBV28 and TRBJ1-1, reads DVKVTQSSRYLVKRTGEKVFLECVQDMDHENMFWYRQDPGLGLRLIYFSYDVKMKEKGDIPEGYSVSREKKERFSLILESASTNQTSMYLCASSYSHLTGAGVAFFGQGTRLTVV.

Many counts were recorded for this clonotype. This chain joins TRBV20-1 and TRBJ2-5; TRBD2 aligns across 7 bases. The CDR3 is 15 residues long. Germline values: CDR1 DFQATT, CDR2 SNEGSKA (reference sequence). The V gene end was trimmed by 4 bases and the J gene end by 0 bases; junction bases not matched to a gene: 8. In DNA form, the CDR3 reads TGCAGTGCTAACACCGGGACTACGTACCAAGAGACCCAGTACTTC. Protein product: CSANTGTTYQETQYF.

This clonotype was counted at least ten times. The chain couples TRBV28 to TRBJ1-1, with D hard to call. Per germline, CDR1 MDHEN and CDR2 SYDVKM. CDR3 length: 12 amino acids. The V and J ends lost 3 bases and 11 bases respectively, with 13 bases between them. In DNA form, the CDR3 reads TGTGCCAGCAGTTTTCAACCCAAGTCGGCTTTCTTT. This translates into CASSFQPKSAFF.

The chain employs TRBV11-2 and TRBJ2-5, with a possible D match to TRBD2 (6 bases). CDR3 length equals 16 residues. V lost 1 base and J 1 base, leaving 13 bases between the germline ends. CDR1 is SGHAT, CDR2 FQNNGV, per germline. The CDR3 protein is CASSLVCSGTQETQYF. The CDR3 DNA reads as TGTGCCAGCAGCTTAGTCTGTAGCGGCACCCAAGAGACCCAGTACTTC.

The chain recombines TRBV7-2 with TRBJ2-7; maybe TRBD2 (6 bases). Germline CDR1 and CDR2: SGHTA and FQGNSA. This CDR3 is built from 15 residues. V was trimmed by 0 bases and J by 6 bases, leaving 15 bases between them. The chain's CDR3 is CASSLATGWGVEQYF. The CDR3 region has the DNA TGTGCCAGCAGCTTAGCAACGGGGTGGGGGGTCGAGCAGTACTTC.

V and J are TRBV7-2 and TRBJ2-3; D is undetermined. The CDR3 totals 15 residues. Germline values: CDR1 SGHTA, CDR2 FQGNSA. With 8 bases removed from V and 4 bases from J, the gap between germline ends came to 19 bases. CDR3: CASALGLIVPDTQYF. In DNA form, the CDR3 reads TGTGCCAGCGCCCTGGGGTTAATCGTCCCAGATACGCAGTATTTT.

This clonotype was found a few times. The chain uses TRBV7-2 and TRBJ1-1, with 7 bases fitting TRBD1. This CDR3 has 13 amino acids. Germline CDR1 SGHTA, CDR2 FQGNSA. Losses at the gene ends were 3 bases for V and 6 bases for J; bases not matched to a gene: 4. CDR3 region: CASSFDRVAEAFF. The CDR3 bases are TGTGCCAGCAGCTTTGACAGGGTCGCTGAAGCTTTCTTT. Variable domain in full (rest from reference TRBV7-2 and TRBJ1-1): GAGVSQSPSNKVTEKGKDVELRCDPISGHTALYWYRQSLGQGLEFLIYFQGNSAPDKSGLPSDRFSAERTGGSVSTLTIQRTQQEDSAVYLCASSFDRVAEAFFGQGTRLTVV.

CDR3 nucleotides: TGTGCCAGCAGCCTTGACCACGAGCAGTACTTC. Translating it yields CASSLDHEQYF. V and J are TRBV4-2 and TRBJ2-7, with unresolved D. Germline V gene sequence: CDR1 LGHNA, CDR2 YNFKEQ. The CDR3 totals 11 residues. The V end was cut by 4 bases, the J end by 5 bases, with 6 bases between.

This clonotype showed up just once. This rearrangement joins TRBV2 to TRBJ2-2; D might be TRBD1 (6 bases). The germline V and J ends were trimmed by 1 base and 5 bases, with 11 bases remaining between them. CDR3 length: 15 amino acids. The germline CDR1 and CDR2 sequences are SNHLY and FYNNEI. The CDR3 loop is CASSEEFRGTGELFF. The CDR3 DNA sequence: TGTGCCAGCAGTGAAGAGTTCAGGGGAACCGGGGAGCTGTTTTTT.

This chain connects TRBV20-1 to TRBJ2-7; D call uncertain. Germline CDR1 reads DFQATT; CDR2 reads SNEGSKA (reference sequence). The CDR3 has 12 residues. V was trimmed by 5 bases and J by 8 bases, leaving 16 bases between them. The CDR3 sequence is CSALRTFDKQYF. The CDR3 coding sequence is TGCAGTGCTCTAAGGACGTTCGACAAGCAGTACTTC.

On this clonotype itself: A much larger clonotype is one base distant, so this may be a read error. The chain has TRBV27 and TRBJ2-7; D possibly matches TRBD1 or TRBD2 (6 bases each). The CDR3 totals 13 residues. Trimming took off 3 bases at V and 8 bases at J, with 14 bases between the two ends. CDR1 is MNHEY, CDR2 SMNVEV, per germline (reference sequence). CDR3 sequence (DNA): TGTGCCAGCAGTTTCGGAGGGGGTAGTAAGCAGTACTTC. Translated: CASSFGGGSKQYF.

This clonotype was picked up one time. The missing conserved phenylalanine or tryptophan at the end of this CDR3 makes a read error likely. The V and J genes are TRBV28 and TRBJ1-1, with D possibly being TRBD1 (5 bases). The CDR3 totals 13 residues. Per the germline V gene, CDR1 is MDHEN and CDR2 is SYDVKM. Trimming pared 5 bases from V and 4 bases from J, leaving 11 bases between. This CDR3 is CASSLGHFTEAFL. CDR3 in DNA: TGTGCCAGCAGTCTTGGACACTTCACTGAAGCTTTCCTT.

In this sample, this clonotype turned up a few times. The chain joins TRBV7-2 to TRBJ2-2; D is perhaps TRBD1 (5 bases). Trimming shortened V by 5 bases and J by 3 bases, and 10 bases separated the two germline ends. Germline-derived CDR1 and CDR2 are SGHTA and FQGNSA. There are 14 residues in the CDR3. CDR3 amino acids: CASSRDRYTGELFF. The CDR3 nucleotides read TGTGCCAGCAGCCGAGACAGATACACCGGGGAGCTGTTTTTT. The entire variable domain, with the rest obtained from reference TRBV7-2 and TRBJ2-2, is as follows: GAGVSQSPSNKVTEKGKDVELRCDPISGHTALYWYRQSLGQGLEFLIYFQGNSAPDKSGLPSDRFSAERTGGSVSTLTIQRTQQEDSAVYLCASSRDRYTGELFFGEGSRLTVL.

As to this clonotype: A clone one base away is much larger, so this may be a read error. This chain joins TRBV4-1 and TRBJ2-3, with no clear D. CDR1 is MGHRA, CDR2 YSYEKL, per germline. The CDR3 covers 14 residues. DNA of the CDR3: TGCGCCAACAGCCAAGTACACGGCACAGATACGCAGTATTTT. Amino acids: CANSQVHGTDTQYF.

Notes on this clonotype: A much larger clone differs by one base, so this may be a read error. Since the CDR3 does not end with the conserved phenylalanine or tryptophan, this likely comes from a read error. The rearrangement uses TRBV25-1 and TRBJ2-1, with TRBD1 matching 9 bases. J was trimmed by 9 bases and V by 4 bases; bases with no gene match: 7. The CDR3 loop spans 14 amino acids. The germline V gene has CDR1 MGHDK and CDR2 SYGVNS. The CDR3 DNA is TGTGCCAGCAGTGGAGGGGACAGGGCTTTTGAGCAGTTCATC. Its translation is CASSGGDRAFEQFI.

This clonotype has just a few counts. The rearrangement uses TRBV2 and TRBJ1-5; tentative D call: TRBD1 (5 bases). There are 14 residues in the CDR3. Trimming pared 6 bases from V and 7 bases from J, leaving 16 bases between. CDR1 is SNHLY and CDR2 is FYNNEI in the germline V gene. The CDR3 region is CASRDAGGSQPQHF. CDR3 nucleotide sequence: TGTGCCAGCAGGGACGCGGGGGGGTCCCAGCCCCAGCATTTT. Combining the CDR3 with reference TRBV2 and TRBJ1-5 gives the whole variable domain EPEVTQTPSHQVTQMGQEVILRCVPISNHLYFYWYRQILGQKVEFLVSFYNNEISEKSEIFDDQFSVERPDGSNFTLKIRSTKLEDSAMYFCASRDAGGSQPQHFGDGTRLSIL.

This clonotype came up many times. The rearrangement joins TRBV6-2 or TRBV6-3 to TRBJ1-2, with D maybe TRBD1 (6 bases). Per germline, CDR1 MNHEY and CDR2 SVGEGT. V dropped 7 bases and J dropped 2 bases, with 11 bases sitting between them. The CDR3 runs to 13 residues. CDR3 sequence reads: CASTAGQNYGYTF. For the CDR3, the DNA is TGTGCCAGCACCGCGGGACAAAACTATGGCTACACCTTC.

This clonotype was seen more than once but under ten times. The V gene is TRBV14, the J gene TRBJ1-1; D is uncertain. The germline V and J ends were trimmed by 1 base and 1 base, with 10 bases remaining between them. This CDR3 region has 15 residues. Germline V gene sequence: CDR1 SGHDN, CDR2 FVKESK. For the CDR3, the DNA is TGTGCCAGCAGCCAAGGAATACGGGGGAACACTGAAGCTTTCTTT. Its translation: CASSQGIRGNTEAFF.

This clonotype came up a few times. The genes are TRBV20-1 and TRBJ1-4, with D unresolved. Trimming cost V 0 bases and J 3 bases, with 11 bases left between them. The germline CDR1 and CDR2 sequences are DFQATT and SNEGSKA (reference sequence). The CDR3 sequence is 15 residues long. The CDR3 DNA follows: TGCAGTGCTAGAGATCGGCGAGGGTCTAATGAAAAACTGTTTTTT. It codes for CSARDRRGSNEKLFF.